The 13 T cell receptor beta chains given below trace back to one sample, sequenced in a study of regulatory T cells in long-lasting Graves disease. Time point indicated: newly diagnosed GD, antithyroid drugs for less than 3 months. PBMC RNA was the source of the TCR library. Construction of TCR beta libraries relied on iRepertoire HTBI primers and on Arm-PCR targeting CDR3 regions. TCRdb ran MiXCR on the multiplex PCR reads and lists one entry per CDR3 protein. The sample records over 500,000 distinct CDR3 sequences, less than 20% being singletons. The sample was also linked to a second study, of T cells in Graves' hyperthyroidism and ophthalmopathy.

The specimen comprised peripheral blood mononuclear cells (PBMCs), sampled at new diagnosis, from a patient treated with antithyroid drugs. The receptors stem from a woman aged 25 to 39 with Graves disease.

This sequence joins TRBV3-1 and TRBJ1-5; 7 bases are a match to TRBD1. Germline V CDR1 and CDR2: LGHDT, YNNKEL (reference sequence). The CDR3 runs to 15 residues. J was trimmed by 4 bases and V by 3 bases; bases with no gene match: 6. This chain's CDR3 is CASSHSTGVNQPQHF. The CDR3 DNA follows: TGTGCCAGCAGCCATAGTACAGGGGTTAATCAGCCCCAGCATTTT.

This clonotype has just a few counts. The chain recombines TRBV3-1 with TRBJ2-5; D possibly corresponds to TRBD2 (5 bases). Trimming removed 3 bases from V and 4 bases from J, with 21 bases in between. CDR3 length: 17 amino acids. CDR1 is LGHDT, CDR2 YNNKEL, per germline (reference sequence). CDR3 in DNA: TGTGCCAGCAGCCAGCGGAGGTCCGTCTCCGGGTTAGAGACCCAGTACTTC. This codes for CASSQRRSVSGLETQYF.

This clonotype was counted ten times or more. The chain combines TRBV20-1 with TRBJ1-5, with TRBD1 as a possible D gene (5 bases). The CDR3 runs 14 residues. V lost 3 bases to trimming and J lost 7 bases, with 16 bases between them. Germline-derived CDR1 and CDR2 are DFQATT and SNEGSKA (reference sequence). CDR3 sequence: CSARGRGAGQPQHF. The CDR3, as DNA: TGCAGTGCTAGGGGTCGGGGCGCAGGCCAGCCCCAGCATTTT.

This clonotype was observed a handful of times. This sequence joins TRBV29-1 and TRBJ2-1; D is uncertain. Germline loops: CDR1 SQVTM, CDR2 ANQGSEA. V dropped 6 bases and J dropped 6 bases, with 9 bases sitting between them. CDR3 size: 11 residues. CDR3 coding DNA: TGCAGCGTACTGGACCCCAATGAGCAGTTCTTC. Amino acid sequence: CSVLDPNEQFF.

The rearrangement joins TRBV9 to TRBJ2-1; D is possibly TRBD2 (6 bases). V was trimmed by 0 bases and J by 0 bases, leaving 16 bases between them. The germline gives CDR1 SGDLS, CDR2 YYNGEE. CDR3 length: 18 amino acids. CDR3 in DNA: TGTGCCAGCAGCGTAGAGGGGCTAGCGTTTAGCTCCTACAATGAGCAGTTCTTC. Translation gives CASSVEGLAFSSYNEQFF. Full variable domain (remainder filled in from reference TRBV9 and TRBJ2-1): DSGVTQTPKHLITATGQRVTLRCSPRSGDLSVYWYQQSLDQGLQFLIQYYNGEERAKGNILERFSAQQFPDLHSELNLSSLELGDSALYFCASSVEGLAFSSYNEQFFGPGTRLTVL.

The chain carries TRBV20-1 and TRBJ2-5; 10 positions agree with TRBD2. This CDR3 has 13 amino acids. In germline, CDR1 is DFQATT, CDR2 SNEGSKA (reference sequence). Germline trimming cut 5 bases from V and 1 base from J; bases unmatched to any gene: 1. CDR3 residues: CSAQREGQETQYF. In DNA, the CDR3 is TGCAGTGCTCAGCGGGAGGGCCAAGAGACCCAGTACTTC.

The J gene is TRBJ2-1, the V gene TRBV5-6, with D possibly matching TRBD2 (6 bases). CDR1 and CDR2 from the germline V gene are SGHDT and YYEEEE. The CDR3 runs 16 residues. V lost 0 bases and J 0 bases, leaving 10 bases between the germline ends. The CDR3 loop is CASSLGYGSSYNEQFF. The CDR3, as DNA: TGTGCCAGCAGCTTGGGTTACGGGAGCTCCTACAATGAGCAGTTCTTC.

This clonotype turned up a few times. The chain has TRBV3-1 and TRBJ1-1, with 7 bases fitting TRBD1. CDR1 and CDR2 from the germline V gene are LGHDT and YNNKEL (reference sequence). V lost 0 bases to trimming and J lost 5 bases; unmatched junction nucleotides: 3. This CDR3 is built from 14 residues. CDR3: CASSQEQGWTEAFF. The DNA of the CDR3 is TGTGCCAGCAGCCAAGAACAGGGGTGGACTGAAGCTTTCTTT.

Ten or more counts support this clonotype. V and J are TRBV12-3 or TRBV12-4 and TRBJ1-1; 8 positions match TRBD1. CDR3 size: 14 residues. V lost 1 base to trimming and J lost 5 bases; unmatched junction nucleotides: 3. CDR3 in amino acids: CASSLGTGLTEAFF. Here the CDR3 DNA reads TGTGCCAGCAGTTTAGGGACAGGGTTAACTGAAGCTTTCTTT.

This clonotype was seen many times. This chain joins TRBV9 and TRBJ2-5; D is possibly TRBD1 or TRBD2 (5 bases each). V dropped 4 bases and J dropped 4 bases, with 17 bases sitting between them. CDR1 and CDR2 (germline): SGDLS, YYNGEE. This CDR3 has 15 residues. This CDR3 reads CASSRRGTKIETQYF. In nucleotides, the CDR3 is TGTGCCAGCAGCCGACGTGGGACGAAAATAGAGACCCAGTACTTC.

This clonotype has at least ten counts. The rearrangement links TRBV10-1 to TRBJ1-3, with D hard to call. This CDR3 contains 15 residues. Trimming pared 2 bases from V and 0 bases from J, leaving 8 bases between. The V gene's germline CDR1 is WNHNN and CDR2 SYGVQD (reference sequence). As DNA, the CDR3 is TGCGCCAGCAGTGAGGCAGCCCTCTCTGGAAACACCATATATTTT. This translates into CASSEAALSGNTIYF.

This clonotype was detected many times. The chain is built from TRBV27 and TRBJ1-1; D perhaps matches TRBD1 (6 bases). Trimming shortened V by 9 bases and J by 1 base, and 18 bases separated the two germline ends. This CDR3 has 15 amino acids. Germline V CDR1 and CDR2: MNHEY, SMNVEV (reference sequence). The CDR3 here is CARTPTGKENTEAFF. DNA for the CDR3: TGTGCCAGAACTCCTACAGGGAAGGAGAACACTGAAGCTTTCTTT.

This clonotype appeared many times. The CDR3 reads CASNWDRLAYNEQFF. The CDR3 DNA reads TGTGCCAGCAATTGGGACCGCTTGGCCTACAATGAGCAGTTCTTC. The chain combines TRBV28 with TRBJ2-1, with D perhaps being TRBD1 or TRBD2 (5 bases each). V was clipped by 7 bases and J by 2 bases, with 15 bases between them. CDR1 and CDR2 from the germline V gene are MDHEN and SYDVKM. The CDR3 sequence is 15 residues long.